What follows is one TCR beta chain and its context. Its specificity is unknown. The record originates from a study of OX40 agonist ivuxolimab in advanced cancers. About the research overall: Treatment received earlier with anti-PD-1, anti-PD-L1 or anti-CTLA-4 agents was allowed, and less than 45% had some.

Findings and limits, study-wide: Expanded clones were, on average, more numerous among CD8+ T cells than CD4+.

The germline CDR1 and CDR2 sequences are SNHLY and FYNNEI. This CDR3 comprises 14 residues. V lost 5 bases, J lost 4 bases, and 14 bases lay in between. Method: immunoSEQ multiplex PCR; TCRdb's copy keeps in-frame clones and lacks some. The sample lists fewer than 65,000 clones; 86% were seen once. V gene TRBV2 combines with J gene TRBJ1-2; D might be TRBD1 (6 bases). The source of this sequence is an adult with an advanced solid tumor such as melanoma, head and neck, liver or kidney cancer. The material was CD4+ or CD8+ T cells sorted from blood, obtained in a trial of the OX40 agonist ivuxolimab. The CDR3 region has the DNA TGTGCCAGCAGTAACAGGGCAGTCAGCTATGGCTACACCTTC. Its protein is CASSNRAVSYGYTF. The whole variable domain, remainder taken from reference TRBV2 and TRBJ1-2, is EPEVTQTPSHQVTQMGQEVILRCVPISNHLYFYWYRQILGQKVEFLVSFYNNEISEKSEIFDDQFSVERPDGSNFTLKIRSTKLEDSAMYFCASSNRAVSYGYTFGSGTRLTVV.